This T cell receptor (beta chain) was recorded in a study of identical twins. Overall study findings and caveats: The abundant beta clonotypes from cord blood had fewer insertions, and memory repertoires had none of this.

V was clipped by 0 bases and J by 4 bases, with 18 bases between them. Germline CDR1 reads SGHNT; CDR2 reads YENEEA. The CDR3 has 17 amino acids. TCRdb reprocessed the 5' RACE reads with MiXCR, giving one entry per CDR3 protein. The sample has 700,000 to 950,000 distinct CDR3 sequences, approximately 13% seen once. Healthy Caucasians made up all donors. Concerning this clonotype: Its specificity is unknown.

The sample also formed part of further work on yellow fever vaccine responses in identical twins. Per that paper: Reportedly, twins' vaccine T cell responses looked partly convergent and partly personalized.

The chain uses TRBV11-3 and TRBJ2-5; D remains unclear. The sequenced material came from PBMCs. This receptor was taken from a woman between 18 and 29 years old in good health. CDR3 residues: CASSLDISSSIRETQYF. In DNA, the CDR3 is TGTGCCAGCAGCTTAGACATTAGCAGCAGCATACGAGAGACCCAGTACTTC.